The rows below give T cell receptor beta chains drawn from one sample of a study of T-cell reconstitution after alpha-beta-depleted transplantation in children. TCRdb reprocessed the PCR reads via MiXCR and lists one record per CDR3 protein. The table has 780,000 or so distinct CDR3 sequences, roughly 16% seen once. The sequenced sample was PBMCs, mostly from graft donor cells, obtained 360 days after TCRalphabeta/CD19-depleted stem cell transplant. The source of these receptors is a male patient younger than 18 who had a stem cell transplant for acute lymphoblastic leukemia, so the T cells may come from the graft donor. CDR3s include the opening cysteine and the closing phenylalanine or tryptophan.

j_gene: TRBJ2-3
v_gene: TRBV6-1
CDR3aa: CASSEVVGATQYF

j_gene: TRBJ2-1
v_gene: TRBV7-2
CDR3aa: CASDRVGSNEQFF

j_gene: TRBJ2-1
v_gene: TRBV20-1
CDR3aa: CSARLRETRDEQFF

j_gene: TRBJ1-5
v_gene: TRBV6-2/TRBV6-3
CDR3aa: CASRTYRGGDQPQHF

j_gene: TRBJ2-1
v_gene: TRBV2
CDR3aa: CASGLHPGLDYNEQFF

j_gene: TRBJ2-3
v_gene: TRBV12-3/TRBV12-4
CDR3aa: CASSFGDNTQYF

j_gene: TRBJ1-5
v_gene: TRBV11-3
CDR3aa: CASSLDSTRQSNQPQHF

j_gene: TRBJ1-1
v_gene: TRBV5-1
CDR3aa: CASSITPGQGPAFF

j_gene: TRBJ1-5
v_gene: TRBV10-3
CDR3aa: CAISESGQGFNQPQHF

j_gene: TRBJ2-2
v_gene: TRBV7-3
CDR3aa: CASGPGLADTGELFF

j_gene: TRBJ2-1
v_gene: TRBV10-2
CDR3aa: CASRSSRLAGYNEQFF

j_gene: TRBJ1-1
v_gene: TRBV5-1
CDR3aa: CASSFTTGANTEAFF